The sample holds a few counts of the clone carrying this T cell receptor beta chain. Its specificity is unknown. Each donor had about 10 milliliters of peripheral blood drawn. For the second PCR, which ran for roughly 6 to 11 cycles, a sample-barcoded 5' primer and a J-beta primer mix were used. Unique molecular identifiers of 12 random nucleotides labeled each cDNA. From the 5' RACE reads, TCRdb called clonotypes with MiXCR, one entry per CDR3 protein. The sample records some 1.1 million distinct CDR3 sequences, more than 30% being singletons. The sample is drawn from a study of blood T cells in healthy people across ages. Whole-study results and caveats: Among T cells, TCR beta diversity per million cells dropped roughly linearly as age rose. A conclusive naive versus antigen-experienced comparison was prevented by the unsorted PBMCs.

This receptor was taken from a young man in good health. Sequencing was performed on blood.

CDR3 sequence: CAAGLAGGLYPYNEQFF. The CDR3 bases are TGTGCCGCAGGTCTAGCGGGGGGGCTCTACCCCTACAATGAGCAGTTCTTC. The chain combines TRBV24-1 with TRBJ2-1; 12 bases match TRBD2. Germline assignment: CDR1 KGHDR and CDR2 SFDVKD. V lost 12 bases, J lost 2 bases, and 13 bases stayed unmatched. The CDR3 loop spans 17 amino acids.